The 28 T cell receptor delta chains below all came from one sample that was sequenced in a study of gamma-delta chains in newborns, infants, children. TCRdb reprocessed the reads through CATT. The sample comprises 10,000 to 12,000 delta-chain clones, approximately 9.1% of which are singletons, and 8.8% rests with the top ten. The sequenced sample consisted of blood. Source of these receptors: a child who was a newborn, infant or young child, either healthy, febrile or measles-vaccinated (not recorded which).

This clone was seen a few times. The chain uses TRDV2 and TRDJ1; TRDD3 might be the D (6 bases). There are 17 residues in the CDR3. CDR1 is GEAIGNYY and CDR2 is EKD in the germline V gene. V dropped 0 bases and J dropped 6 bases, with 22 bases sitting between them. CDR3 region: CACDTLGTSVVGNKLIF. In DNA, the CDR3 is TGTGCCTGTGACACCCTGGGGACATCAGTCGTGGGAAATAAACTCATCTTT.

Comments on this clone: A far larger clone lies a single base away; this is likely a read error. The chain combines TRDV2 with TRDJ2, with D uncertain. The CDR3 sequence is 13 residues long. In germline, CDR1 is GEAIGNYY, CDR2 EKD. Trimming shortened V by 0 bases and J by 4 bases, and 5 bases separated the two germline ends. This chain's CDR3 is CACDTWETAQLFF. The CDR3 region has the DNA TGTGCCTGTGACACCTGGGAGACAGCACAACTCTTCTTT.

This clone occurred a few times. This rearrangement joins TRDV1 to TRDJ1, with 12 bases identical to TRDD3. CDR1 and CDR2 (germline): TSWWSYY, QGS. Germline trimming cut 0 bases from V and 3 bases from J; bases unmatched to any gene: 14. CDR3 length equals 20 residues. CDR3 loop: CALGELLLGDTAFIPDKLIF. The CDR3 DNA is TGTGCTCTTGGGGAACTATTACTGGGGGATACCGCCTTTATCCCCGATAAACTCATCTTT.

This clone was seen a handful of times. This DNA's translation and the protein TCRdb lists, from a much larger clone, do not match at residue 4, likely due to a read error; the protein shown is translated from the DNA. The V and J genes are TRDV2 and TRDJ1; 11 nucleotides agree with TRDD3. The CDR3 covers 15 residues. Looked up from germline, CDR1 is GEAIGNYY and CDR2 is EKD. The junction had 15 bases not matched to a gene; V was cut back by 5 bases and J by 11 bases. The CDR3: CACGSLMGDTRRLIF. CDR3 DNA sequence: TGTGCCTGTGGCAGTCTAATGGGGGATACGAGAAGGCTCATCTTT.

This clone showed up just a few times. This rearrangement joins TRDV1 to TRDJ1; D is unresolved. CDR1 is TSWWSYY, CDR2 QGS, per germline. Trimming stripped 1 base from V and 1 base from J, with 16 bases between. The CDR3 contains 17 residues. This chain's CDR3 is CALGEPTSSARTDKLIF. The CDR3 DNA sequence: TGTGCTCTTGGGGAACCGACTTCTTCTGCCCGCACCGATAAACTCATCTTT.

This clone has more than one count but fewer than ten. The protein recorded in TCRdb matches a much larger clone and deviates from this DNA's translation at residue 12, suggesting a read error; the protein here is obtained by translating the DNA. V is TRDV2 and J is TRDJ3, with 10 positions matching TRDD3. The CDR3 has 18 residues. The germline CDR1 and CDR2 sequences are GEAIGNYY and EKD. CDR3 nucleotides: TGTGCCTGTGACACTGGGGGATACAGCTCCTGGGGCACCCGACAGATGTTTTTC. Its protein is CACDTGGYSSWGTRQMFF.

This clone is medium-sized within its sample. The chain combines TRDV2 with TRDJ3, with D unclear. CDR1 and CDR2 (germline): GEAIGNYY, EKD. The CDR3 is 16 residues long. V was trimmed by 4 bases and J by 5 bases, leaving 14 bases between them. The CDR3 region is CACDRVPLGDTRQMFF. In DNA form, the CDR3 reads TGTGCCTGTGATCGTGTACCCTTGGGGGACACCCGACAGATGTTTTTC.

Details on this clone: A far larger clone is one nucleotide away, so this likely arose from a read error. CDR3 region: CACDTATGGPPSWDTQQMFF. The CDR3 coding sequence is TGTGCCTGTGACACCGCTACTGGGGGCCCCCCCTCCTGGGACACCCAACAGATGTTTTTC. The rearrangement uses TRDV2 and TRDJ3; 8 nucleotides agree with TRDD3. This CDR3 is 20 amino acids long. Germline values: CDR1 GEAIGNYY, CDR2 EKD.

Judged by abundance, this clone is medium-sized. V usage is TRDV2 and J usage is TRDJ3; TRDD3 matches at 11 bases. CDR1 and CDR2 from the germline V gene are GEAIGNYY and EKD. The CDR3 is made up of 20 amino acids. V gave up 0 bases and J gave up 0 bases; unmatched junction bases: 6. The DNA for the CDR3 is TGTGCCTGTGACACCGTACTGGGGGATATAAGCTCCTGGGACACCCGACAGATGTTTTTC. The encoded protein is CACDTVLGDISSWDTRQMFF.

As to this clone: The junction departs from germline at one end; a sequencing error may be responsible. This chain links TRDV1 with TRDJ1; possible D gene TRDD3, 6 bases. Germline V gene sequence: CDR1 TSWWSYY, CDR2 QGS. This CDR3 is 21 amino acids long. Here the CDR3 DNA reads TGTGCTCTTGGGGAGGAGCACTTCGGGCCGGGGATCCCCGCGTACACCAATAAACTCATCTTT. This sequence encodes CALGEEHFGPGIPAYTNKLIF.

In regard to this clone: The germline gene is not matched at one end of the junction; a read error may be the cause. The chain is built from TRDV2 and TRDJ1; 8 bases match TRDD3. Germline V CDR1 and CDR2: GEAIGNYY, EKD. This CDR3 spans 18 amino acids. CDR3 nucleotides: TGTGCCCGTGACACCGTCTCTCTGTGGGATACGCGCACCGATAAACTCATCTTT. This gives the protein CARDTVSLWDTRTDKLIF.

This clone was seen only a few times. The chain carries TRDV2 and TRDJ1; D gene uncertain. This CDR3 is 15 amino acids long. V lost 4 bases to trimming and J lost 3 bases, with 17 bases between them. Germline V gene data show CDR1 as GEAIGNYY and CDR2 as EKD. The CDR3: CACEPLGFEADKLIF. The CDR3 region has the DNA TGTGCCTGTGAGCCGCTTGGATTTGAGGCCGATAAACTCATCTTT.

About this clone: Other DNA variants within this sample encode the same CDR3. The chain employs TRDV2 and TRDJ4; 7 bases agree with TRDD2. The ends lost 0 bases at V and 0 bases at J; junction bases unmatched: 18. CDR3 size: 19 residues. Germline-derived CDR1 and CDR2 are GEAIGNYY and EKD. CDR3 DNA sequence: TGTGCCTGTGACACCGTGCGTTCCTACGACGCAGGGACTACCAGACCCCTGATCTTT. Protein sequence: CACDTVRSYDAGTTRPLIF.

As for this clone: The protein recorded in TCRdb matches a much larger clone and deviates from this DNA's translation at residue 11, suggesting a read error; the protein here is obtained by translating the DNA. V gene TRDV2 combines with J gene TRDJ1; 13 positions match TRDD3. The CDR3 is 19 amino acids. CDR1 is GEAIGNYY, CDR2 EKD, per germline. J was trimmed by 0 bases and V by 3 bases; bases with no gene match: 12. The CDR3 nucleotides read TGTGCCTGTGACCCTGTACTGGGGGATACGCAACGGAACACCGATAAACTCATCTTT. This gives the protein CACDPVLGDTQRNTDKLIF.

Points on this clone: This likely reflects a read error, since a far larger clone is one base away. The chain carries TRDV2 and TRDJ1, with TRDD2 identical over 7 bases. The CDR3 runs to 16 residues. Per germline, CDR1 GEAIGNYY and CDR2 EKD. CDR3 sequence: CACDTVGSSYRDQLIF. CDR3 DNA: TGTGCCTGTGACACCGTAGGGAGTTCCTACCGCGATCAACTCATCTTT.

Points on this clone: This sample includes further DNA sequences coding for the same CDR3. V and J are TRDV2 and TRDJ1, with no clear D. The V end was cut by 0 bases, the J end by 5 bases, with 21 bases between. This CDR3 comprises 17 residues. CDR1 is GEAIGNYY, CDR2 EKD, per germline. Here the CDR3 reads CACDTVGPVASRDKLIF. In nucleotides, the CDR3 is TGTGCCTGTGACACCGTCGGGCCTGTGGCCTCTAGGGATAAACTCATCTTT.

This clone appeared a few times. The CDR3 reads CALGLRPSYLGDTQGRLIF. Here the CDR3 DNA reads TGTGCTCTTGGGCTTCGGCCTTCCTATTTGGGGGATACGCAAGGTAGGCTCATCTTT. J is TRDJ1 and V is TRDV1; 11 nucleotides align to TRDD3. Germline V CDR1 and CDR2: TSWWSYY, QGS. The CDR3 is 19 amino acids. V lost 5 bases and J lost 11; bases outside the gene matches: 25.

This clone was counted only a few times. V and J are TRDV2 and TRDJ1; 13 bases align to TRDD3. V was pared by 8 bases and J by 5 bases, with 16 bases of the junction left unmatched. Germline V CDR1 and CDR2: GEAIGNYY, EKD. The CDR3 is 17 residues long. In DNA form, the CDR3 reads TGTGCCTACGACACCTTACTGGGGGATACGCGAGGAGATAAACTCATCTTT. It translates to CAYDTLLGDTRGDKLIF.

Sample share makes this clone medium-sized. The chain couples TRDV2 to TRDJ1, with 8 bases matching TRDD3. The CDR3 length is 15 residues. With 3 bases clipped from V and 0 bases from J, the junction kept 5 bases outside the gene matches. Germline-derived CDR1 and CDR2 are GEAIGNYY and EKD. The CDR3 loop is CACDLLGEYTDKLIF. The CDR3 nucleotides are TGTGCCTGTGACCTTCTGGGGGAGTACACCGATAAACTCATCTTT.

V gene TRDV2 combines with J gene TRDJ1, with TRDD3 matching over 11 bases. V shed 1 base, J shed 0 bases, and the junction held 21 bases outside the gene matches. The CDR3 extends over 22 amino acids. CDR1 and CDR2 from the germline V gene are GEAIGNYY and EKD. The CDR3 sequence is CACDTVGDGLGDKAWYTDKLIF. CDR3 nucleotide sequence: TGTGCCTGTGACACGGTCGGAGACGGACTGGGGGATAAAGCTTGGTACACCGATAAACTCATCTTT.

This clone rates as medium-sized. The rearrangement uses TRDV1 and TRDJ2; 8 bases align to TRDD3. The CDR3 is 22 residues long. Germline assignment: CDR1 TSWWSYY and CDR2 QGS. The trim removed 1 base at V and 4 bases at J, leaving 23 bases unmatched. CDR3 in amino acids: CALGEPNVPPTMRGIETAQLFF. The CDR3, as DNA: TGTGCTCTTGGGGAACCGAATGTTCCTCCTACGATGCGGGGGATAGAGACAGCACAACTCTTCTTT.

This clone has just a few counts. The chain couples TRDV3 to TRDJ1, with 9 nucleotides matching TRDD3. CDR3 size: 15 residues. The V and J ends lost 3 bases and 5 bases, in that order; junction bases with no gene match: 13. From germline, CDR1 is TVYSNPD and CDR2 GDNSRS (reference sequence). The CDR3 sequence: CAFLLLGDPEDKLIF. CDR3 in DNA: TGTGCCTTCCTCCTACTGGGGGACCCCGAGGATAAACTCATCTTT. The full variable domain, completed using reference TRDV3 and TRDJ1, is CDKVTQSSPDQTVASGSEVVLLCTYDTVYSNPDLFWYRIRPDYSFQFVFYGDNSRSEGADFTQGRFSVKHILTQKAFHLVISPVRTEDSATYYCAFLLLGDPEDKLIFGKGTRVTVEP.

The V call is TRDV2, the J call TRDJ1; 7 positions match TRDD3. CDR1 is GEAIGNYY and CDR2 is EKD in the germline V gene. The ends lost 3 bases at V and 3 bases at J; junction bases unmatched: 9. The length of the CDR3 is 15 residues. The CDR3 DNA follows: TGTGCCTGTGACCGCCTGGGATACAACGCCGATAAACTCATCTTT. It codes for CACDRLGYNADKLIF.

The chain carries TRDV2 and TRDJ3, with 8 positions matching TRDD3. The CDR3 is made up of 20 amino acids. The V gene end was trimmed by 0 bases and the J gene end by 0 bases; junction bases not matched to a gene: 9. Germline-derived CDR1 and CDR2 are GEAIGNYY and EKD. In DNA, the CDR3 is TGTGCCTGTGACACCGGTACTGGGGGCCTAAGCTCCTGGGACACCCGACAGATGTTTTTC. Translated, it gives CACDTGTGGLSSWDTRQMFF.

This clone has a handful of counts. V and J are TRDV2 and TRDJ3; 10 bases are shared with TRDD3. Trimming at V came to 2 bases and at J to 0 bases, leaving 6 bases not matched to a gene. Germline-derived CDR1 and CDR2 are GEAIGNYY and EKD. CDR3 length equals 19 residues. CDR3 sequence (DNA): TGTGCCTGTGACATTACTGGGGGATTGAGCTCCTGGGACACCCGACAGATGTTTTTC. Translating gives CACDITGGLSSWDTRQMFF.

This sequence joins TRDV2 and TRDJ1; 8 bases are a match to TRDD3. J gave up 4 bases and V 3 bases, and 9 bases lay outside the gene matches. The CDR3 sequence is 15 residues long. CDR1 is GEAIGNYY, CDR2 EKD, per germline. DNA for the CDR3: TGTGCCTGTGACTTGTGGGGGATGGGTGGCGATAAACTCATCTTT. Translated: CACDLWGMGGDKLIF.

The sample holds a few counts of this clone. The chain has TRDV1 and TRDJ2; D is unresolved. Trimming removed 2 bases at V and 8 bases at J, with 21 bases between. CDR1 and CDR2 from the germline V gene are TSWWSYY and QGS. CDR3 size: 17 residues. The CDR3 spells CALGEGAVTPRTAQLFF. The CDR3 nucleotides are TGTGCTCTTGGGGAAGGCGCCGTTACTCCTCGCACGGCACAACTCTTCTTT.

Within the sample, this clone is medium-sized (0.01 to 0.1%). This chain connects TRDV2 to TRDJ1; 7 positions agree with TRDD3. The CDR3 is made up of 20 amino acids. Trimming took 3 bases from V and 1 from J; bases not matched to a gene: 22. Germline V gene data show CDR1 as GEAIGNYY and CDR2 as EKD. DNA of the CDR3: TGTGCCTGTGACGCCCTAGGAGCTACGACCTGGGGGCAAACCACCGATAAACTCATCTTT. It specifies CACDALGATTWGQTTDKLIF.